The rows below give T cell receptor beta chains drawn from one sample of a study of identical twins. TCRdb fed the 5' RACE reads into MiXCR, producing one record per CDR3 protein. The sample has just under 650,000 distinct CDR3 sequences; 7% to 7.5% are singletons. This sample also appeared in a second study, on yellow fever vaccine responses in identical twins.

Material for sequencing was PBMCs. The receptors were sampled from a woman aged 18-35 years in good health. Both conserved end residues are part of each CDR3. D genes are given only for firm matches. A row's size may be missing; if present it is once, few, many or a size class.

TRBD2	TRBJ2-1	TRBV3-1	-	TGTGCCAGCAGCCTTGGACTAGTGTCACCGATACCGTTCTTC	CASSLGLVSPIPFF
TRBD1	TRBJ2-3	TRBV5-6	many	TGTGCCAGCAGCACCTCGCCGACAGGGGTCGGCACAGATACGCAGTATTTT	CASSTSPTGVGTDTQYF
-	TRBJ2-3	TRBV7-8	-	TGTGCCAGCAGCCCGACGGCGTTTACAAATACGCAGTATTTT	CASSPTAFTNTQYF
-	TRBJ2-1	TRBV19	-	TGTGCCAGTACCCGCAGCATGGGGAGAGATCCATACAATGAGCAGTTCTTC	CASTRSMGRDPYNEQFF
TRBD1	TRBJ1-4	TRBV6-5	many	TGTGCCAGCAGTTACTCGGGGAGGGGGCACGAAAAACTGTTTTTT	CASSYSGRGHEKLFF
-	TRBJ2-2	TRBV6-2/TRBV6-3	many	TGTGCCAGCAGAGGCGGGGAGCTGTTTTTT	CASRGGELFF
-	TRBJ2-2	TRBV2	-	TGTGCCAGCATTAGTGACTCGAACACCGGGGAGCTGTTTTTT	CASISDSNTGELFF
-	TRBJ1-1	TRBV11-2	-	TGTGCCAGCAGCTTAGGGACAGTTGAAGCTTTCTTT	CASSLGTVEAFF
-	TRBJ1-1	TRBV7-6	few	TGTGCCAGCAGCCCAGGCGGGGGGGGCACTGAAGCTTTCTTT	CASSPGGGGTEAFF
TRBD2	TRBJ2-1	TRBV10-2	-	TGCGCCAGCAGTGATCCTAGCGGGGGGGCAAATGAGCAGTTCTTC	CASSDPSGGANEQFF
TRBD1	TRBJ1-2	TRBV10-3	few	TGTGCCATCGCGGAGACAGGGTGGCATGGCTACACCTTC	CAIAETGWHGYTF
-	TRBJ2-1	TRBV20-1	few	TGCAGTGCAGCGCCCCTCGTAAAGTCGGGCTACAATGAGCAGTTCTTC	CSAAPLVKSGYNEQFF
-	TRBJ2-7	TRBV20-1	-	TGCAGTGCTAGAGTTGGAGCGGCGGGGTCCTACGAGCAGTACTTC	CSARVGAAGSYEQYF
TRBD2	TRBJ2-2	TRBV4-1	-	TGCGCCAGCAGCCAAGGTTCCAGCGGGGGTCGAATGAACACCGGGGAGCTGTTTTTT	CASSQGSSGGRMNTGELFF
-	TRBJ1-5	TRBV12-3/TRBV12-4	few	TGTGCCAGCAGTTACAGGGTTGAGCAGCCCCAGCATTTT	CASSYRVEQPQHF